The entry below describes one TCR beta chain. Clones were read by immunoSEQ multiplex PCR, and TCRdb kept only the in-frame ones, dropping some. The sample lists tens of thousands of clones, roughly 90% seen once, with roughly 4.8% in the top ten. This entry comes from a study of OX40 agonist ivuxolimab in advanced cancers. About the study: Past anti-PD-1, anti-PD-L1 or anti-CTLA-4 therapy was accepted, and roughly 40% had received some.

The CDR3 loop spans 14 amino acids. V was shortened by 1 base and J by 6 bases, with 11 bases between the two germline ends. The V gene's germline CDR1 is SGHVS and CDR2 FQNEAQ. The receptor comes from an adult with an advanced solid tumor such as melanoma, head and neck, liver or kidney cancer. The genes are TRBV7-8 and TRBJ2-3, with D possibly TRBD1 on 7 matching bases. The sequenced sample was CD4+ or CD8+ T cells sorted from blood, obtained in a trial of the OX40 agonist ivuxolimab. CDR3 in DNA: TGTGCCAGCAGCTTAGTGGCAGGGGGGGATACGCAGTATTTT. Its translation is CASSLVAGGDTQYF. Looking up the rest from reference TRBV7-8 and TRBJ2-3 gives the full variable domain: GAGVSQSPRYKVAKRGQDVALRCDPISGHVSLFWYQQALGQGPEFLTYFQNEAQLDKSGLPSDRFFAERPEGSVSTLKIQRTQQEDSAVYLCASSLVAGGDTQYFGPGTRLTVL.